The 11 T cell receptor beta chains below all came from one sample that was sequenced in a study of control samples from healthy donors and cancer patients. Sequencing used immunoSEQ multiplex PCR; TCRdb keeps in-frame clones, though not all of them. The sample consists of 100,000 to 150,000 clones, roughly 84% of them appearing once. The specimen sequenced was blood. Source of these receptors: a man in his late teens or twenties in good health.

DNA of the CDR3: TGTGCCAGCAGCCGTCCCCCTTCACCCCTCCACTTT. It specifies CASSRPPSPLHF. This chain uses TRBV13 with TRBJ1-6; D remains ambiguous. The CDR3 length is 12 residues. Germline CDR1 is PRHDT and CDR2 is FYEKMQ (reference sequence). Deletions cut 5 bases from V and 9 bases from J, with 8 bases between.

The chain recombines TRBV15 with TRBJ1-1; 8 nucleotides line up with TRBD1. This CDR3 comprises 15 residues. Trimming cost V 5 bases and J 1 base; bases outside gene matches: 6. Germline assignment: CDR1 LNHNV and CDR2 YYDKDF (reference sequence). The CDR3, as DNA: TGTGCCACCAGCCCCCGGACAGGGAGGAACACTGAAGCTTTCTTT. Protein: CATSPRTGRNTEAFF.

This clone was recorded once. Here the CDR3 reads CASSPTVIYGYTF. The CDR3 coding sequence is TGTGCCAGCAGCCCGACCGTCATTTATGGCTACACCTTC. The chain couples TRBV9 to TRBJ1-2, with D hard to call. V lost 4 bases to trimming and J lost 5 bases, with 12 bases between them. The CDR3 contains 13 residues. Germline V lookup: CDR1 SGDLS, CDR2 YYNGEE. The complete variable domain, with remaining parts taken from reference TRBV9 and TRBJ1-2, reads DSGVTQTPKHLITATGQRVTLRCSPRSGDLSVYWYQQSLDQGLQFLIQYYNGEERAKGNILERFSAQQFPDLHSELNLSSLELGDSALYFCASSPTVIYGYTFGSGTRLTVV.

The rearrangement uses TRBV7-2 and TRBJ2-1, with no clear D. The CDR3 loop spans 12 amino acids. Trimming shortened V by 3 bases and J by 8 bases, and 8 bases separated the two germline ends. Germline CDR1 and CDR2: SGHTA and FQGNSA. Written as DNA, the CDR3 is TGTGCCAGCAGCTTTTACTTGGATGAGCAGTTCTTC. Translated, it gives CASSFYLDEQFF.

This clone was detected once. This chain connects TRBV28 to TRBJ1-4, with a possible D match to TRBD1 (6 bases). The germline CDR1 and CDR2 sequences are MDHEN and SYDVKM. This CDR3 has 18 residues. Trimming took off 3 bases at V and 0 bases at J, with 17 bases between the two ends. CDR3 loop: CASSFKRGHWATNEKLFF. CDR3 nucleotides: TGTGCCAGCAGTTTTAAGCGGGGACACTGGGCAACTAATGAAAAACTGTTTTTT.

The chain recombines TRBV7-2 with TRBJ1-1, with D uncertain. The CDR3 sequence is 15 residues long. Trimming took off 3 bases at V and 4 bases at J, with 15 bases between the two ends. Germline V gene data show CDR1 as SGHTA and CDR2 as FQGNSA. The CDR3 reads CASSLMEGSGTEAFF. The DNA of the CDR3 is TGTGCCAGCAGCTTGATGGAGGGATCGGGCACTGAAGCTTTCTTT.

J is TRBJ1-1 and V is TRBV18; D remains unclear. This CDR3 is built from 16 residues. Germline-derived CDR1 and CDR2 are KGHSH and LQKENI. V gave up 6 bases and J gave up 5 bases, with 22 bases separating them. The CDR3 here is CASSSQPPKTNTEAFF. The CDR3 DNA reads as TGTGCCAGCTCCTCGCAACCCCCGAAAACTAATACTGAAGCTTTCTTT.

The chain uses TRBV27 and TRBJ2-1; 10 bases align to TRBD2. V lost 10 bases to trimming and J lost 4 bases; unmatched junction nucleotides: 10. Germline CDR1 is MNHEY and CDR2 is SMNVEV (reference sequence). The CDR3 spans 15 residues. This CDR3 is CATQVRLAGYNEQFF. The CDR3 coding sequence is TGTGCCACCCAAGTGCGACTAGCGGGTTACAATGAGCAGTTCTTC.

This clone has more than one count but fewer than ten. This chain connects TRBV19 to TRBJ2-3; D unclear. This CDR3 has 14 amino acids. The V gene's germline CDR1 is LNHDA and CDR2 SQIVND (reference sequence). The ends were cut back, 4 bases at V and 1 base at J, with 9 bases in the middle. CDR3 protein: CASSTGPRTDTQYF. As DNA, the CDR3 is TGTGCCAGTAGTACTGGACCTCGCACAGATACGCAGTATTTT.

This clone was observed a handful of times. The CDR3 nucleotides read TGTGCCAGCAGCCAAGTTGCGGGAGGGCGGGCGTTCTTC. Amino acids: CASSQVAGGRAFF. The chain employs TRBV3-1 (or the pseudogene TRBV3-2) and TRBJ2-1, with TRBD2 matching 9 bases. The CDR3 contains 13 residues. Germline assignment: CDR1 LGHDT and CDR2 YNNKEL (reference sequence). V gave up 1 base and J gave up 15 bases; unmatched junction bases: 7.

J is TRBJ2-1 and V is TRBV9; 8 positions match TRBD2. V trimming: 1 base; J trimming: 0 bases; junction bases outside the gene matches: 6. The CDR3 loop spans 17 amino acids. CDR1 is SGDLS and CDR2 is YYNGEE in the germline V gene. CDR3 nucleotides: TGTGCCAGCAGCGTAATTGGCGGGGGGAGCTCCTACAATGAGCAGTTCTTC. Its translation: CASSVIGGGSSYNEQFF.